Below are 32 T cell receptor beta chains sequenced from a single sample in a study of blood T cell repertoires in COVID-19. The repertoire was sequenced with immunoSEQ multiplex PCR; TCRdb's copy has only in-frame clones and lacks some. The table has around 250,000 clones, approximately 80% seen once. The source material was peripheral blood. The receptor set was obtained from a young man who had recovered from COVID-19.

This clone was detected only once. The gene calls are TRBV5-1 and TRBJ1-6, with 7 nucleotides matching TRBD1. Germline V gives CDR1 SGHRS, CDR2 YFSETQ. J was trimmed by 10 bases and V by 3 bases; bases with no gene match: 16. The CDR3 runs to 17 residues. The CDR3 reads CASSSDLLTGSRSPLHF. CDR3 nucleotides: TGCGCCAGCAGCTCCGACCTCCTGACAGGGTCACGATCACCCCTCCACTTT.

The chain combines TRBV5-1 with TRBJ2-5, with D possibly being TRBD1 (5 bases). V was trimmed by 4 bases and J by 2 bases, leaving 12 bases between them. The CDR3 contains 14 residues. Germline V gene sequence: CDR1 SGHRS, CDR2 YFSETQ. The CDR3 loop reads CASSKDSTQETQYF. The CDR3, as DNA: TGCGCCAGCAGCAAAGACAGCACGCAAGAGACCCAGTACTTC.

V gene TRBV5-6 combines with J gene TRBJ2-7, with 12 positions matching TRBD2. CDR3 length: 15 residues. V shed 4 bases, J shed 5 bases, and the junction held 7 bases outside the gene matches. Germline CDR1 and CDR2: SGHDT and YYEEEE. The chain's CDR3 is CASSIGLAGSHEQYF. CDR3 bases: TGTGCCAGCAGCATCGGACTAGCGGGGTCCCACGAGCAGTACTTC. Based on the CDR3 plus reference TRBV5-6 and TRBJ2-7, the full variable domain is DAGVTQSPTHLIKTRGQQVTLRCSPKSGHDTVSWYQQALGQGPQFIFQYYEEEERQRGNFPDRFSGHQFPNYSSELNVNALLLGDSALYLCASSIGLAGSHEQYFGPGTRLTVT.

The genes are TRBV5-1 and TRBJ2-7, with 8 nucleotides matching TRBD1. The CDR3 has 14 amino acids. The V segment lost 4 bases and the J segment 3 bases; nucleotides outside the gene matches: 6. CDR1 SGHRS and CDR2 YFSETQ come from the germline V gene. CDR3 region: CASSPGQGIYEQYF. For the CDR3, the DNA is TGCGCCAGCAGCCCTGGACAGGGTATCTACGAGCAGTACTTC.

In its sample, this clone was seen once. The gene calls are TRBV2 and TRBJ2-1; D not certain. Trimming stripped 6 bases from V and 8 bases from J, with 11 bases between. Germline V gene sequence: CDR1 SNHLY, CDR2 FYNNEI. The CDR3 covers 12 residues. For the CDR3, the DNA is TGTGCCAGCAGCTATGGTCTATATGAGCAGTTCTTC. Its protein product is CASSYGLYEQFF.

The chain joins TRBV2 to TRBJ1-1; D perhaps matches TRBD1 (5 bases). This CDR3 has 15 amino acids. V lost 5 bases, J lost 5 bases, and 18 bases lay in between. Germline values: CDR1 SNHLY, CDR2 FYNNEI. DNA for the CDR3: TGTGCCAGCAGTATGGCGGGAAGGGGCTTAACTGAAGCTTTCTTT. Residues: CASSMAGRGLTEAFF.

The chain joins TRBV11-2 to TRBJ2-5; TRBD1 is a possible D gene (5 bases). Germline CDR1 and CDR2: SGHAT and FQNNGV. The CDR3 loop spans 12 amino acids. Trimming left V 6 bases short and J 5 bases short, with 10 bases between. Here the CDR3 reads CASRGLGETQYF. The CDR3, as DNA: TGTGCCAGCAGGGGGCTAGGGGAGACCCAGTACTTC.

This CDR3 reads CASRKPSTGELFF. The CDR3 coding sequence is TGCGCCAGCAGGAAGCCGAGCACCGGGGAGCTGTTTTTT. The V gene is TRBV4-1, the J gene TRBJ2-2; no clear D gene. V was pared by 6 bases and J by 4 bases, with 9 bases between. The CDR3 covers 13 residues. In germline, CDR1 is MGHRA, CDR2 YSYEKL.

The chain uses TRBV10-3 and TRBJ1-4, with D hard to call. Germline lookup yields CDR1 ENHRY and CDR2 SYGVKD. The CDR3 contains 17 residues. V dropped 3 bases and J dropped 3 bases, with 17 bases sitting between them. The DNA of the CDR3 is TGTGCCATCAGTGACCTACTAGTCCCGGCAGCTAATGAAAAACTGTTTTTT. Protein: CAISDLLVPAANEKLFF.

The chain couples TRBV2 to TRBJ1-5; D may be TRBD1 (5 bases). The germline CDR1 and CDR2 sequences are SNHLY and FYNNEI. The CDR3 contains 14 residues. V was clipped by 2 bases and J by 3 bases, with 8 bases between them. The CDR3 DNA sequence: TGTGCCAGCAGTGAACAGGGCCTCAATCAGCCCCAGCATTTT. Translation: CASSEQGLNQPQHF. Full variable domain (missing parts from reference TRBV2 and TRBJ1-5): EPEVTQTPSHQVTQMGQEVILRCVPISNHLYFYWYRQILGQKVEFLVSFYNNEISEKSEIFDDQFSVERPDGSNFTLKIRSTKLEDSAMYFCASSEQGLNQPQHFGDGTRLSIL.

V usage is TRBV6-5 and J usage is TRBJ1-6; perhaps TRBD1 as D (6 bases). Germline V gene data show CDR1 as MNHEY and CDR2 as SVGAGI. This CDR3 region has 15 residues. V gave up 0 bases and J gave up 9 bases, with 12 bases separating them. The DNA for the CDR3 is TGTGCCAGCAGTTACTCATGGGGGCGCGGTTCACCCCTCCACTTT. As protein: CASSYSWGRGSPLHF.

The rearrangement links TRBV19 to TRBJ2-3, with 11 bases identical to TRBD2. The V gene's germline CDR1 is LNHDA and CDR2 SQIVND (reference sequence). The CDR3 extends over 16 amino acids. With V trimmed by 5 bases and J by 4 bases, 8 bases remained unmatched. For the CDR3, the DNA is TGTGCCAGTAGTCCTCGCCGTAGCGGGGGGGCAGATACGCAGTATTTT. Protein sequence: CASSPRRSGGADTQYF.

The chain combines TRBV9 with TRBJ2-5; D is possibly TRBD2 (6 bases). The germline V gene has CDR1 SGDLS and CDR2 YYNGEE. V was clipped by 0 bases and J by 5 bases, with 17 bases between them. The CDR3 loop spans 16 amino acids. The CDR3 DNA sequence: TGTGCCAGCAGCGTAGCTGGCAGGAGGGGAAGTGAGACCCAGTACTTC. It specifies CASSVAGRRGSETQYF.

The J gene is TRBJ1-1, the V gene TRBV6-6, with TRBD1 matching over 8 bases. The CDR3 sequence is 16 residues long. In germline, CDR1 is MNHNY, CDR2 SVGAGI (reference sequence). V trimming: 6 bases; J trimming: 4 bases; junction bases outside the gene matches: 13. CDR3 coding DNA: TGTGCCAGCAGAACCACCCCGGCAGGGGGCGTCACTGAAGCTTTCTTT. This sequence encodes CASRTTPAGGVTEAFF.

DNA for the CDR3: TGTGCCAGCAGCACCCCATCCGACAGGGTCCACGCAGATACGCAGTATTTT. This translates into CASSTPSDRVHADTQYF. The chain employs TRBV21-1 and TRBJ2-3; the table's D call of TRBD1 was not tested on the DNA. TRBV21-1 counts as a pseudogene. CDR3 length: 17 amino acids.

This clone was seen more than once but under ten times. The rearrangement joins TRBV29-1 to TRBJ2-3; the match to TRBD2 covers 11 bases. Germline V lookup: CDR1 SQVTM, CDR2 ANQGSEA. J was trimmed by 3 bases and V by 6 bases; bases with no gene match: 8. There are 15 residues in the CDR3. The CDR3: CSVMGASGGTDTQYF. Written as DNA, the CDR3 is TGCAGCGTCATGGGGGCTAGCGGGGGGACAGATACGCAGTATTTT.

V usage is TRBV6-1 and J usage is TRBJ2-1, with D tentatively TRBD1 (7 bases). The CDR3 has 17 residues. V lost 0 bases and J 6 bases, leaving 18 bases between the germline ends. Germline assignment: CDR1 MNHNS and CDR2 SASEGT. The CDR3: CASSEARWGDSRNEQFF. CDR3 DNA sequence: TGTGCCAGCAGTGAAGCACGATGGGGGGACAGCCGCAATGAGCAGTTCTTC.

Written as DNA, the CDR3 is TGTGCCAGCAGCTTAATCAGACGGCGGACAGGGGGCTGGTTTACGGTAGAGACCCAGTACTTC. It codes for CASSLIRRRTGGWFTVETQYF. The chain combines TRBV7-8 with TRBJ2-5; 11 bases are a match to TRBD1. Unmatched junction bases numbered 21, after V lost 2 bases and J lost 4 bases. Germline V gene data show CDR1 as SGHVS and CDR2 as FQNEAQ. This CDR3 has 21 amino acids.

J is TRBJ1-1 and V is TRBV19; D unclear. Germline lookup yields CDR1 LNHDA and CDR2 SQIVND (reference sequence). V gave up 0 bases and J gave up 1 base, with 12 bases separating them. The CDR3 extends over 16 amino acids. CDR3 DNA: TGTGCCAGTAGTATAGATCGGGGAGGTACGAACACTGAAGCTTTCTTT. Translation gives CASSIDRGGTNTEAFF.

CDR3 protein: CAIGRQGPRDTQYF. The CDR3 DNA reads TGTGCCATCGGACGGCAGGGTCCCAGAGATACGCAGTATTTT. The V call is TRBV10-3, the J call TRBJ2-3; TRBD1 might be the D (5 bases). CDR1 is ENHRY and CDR2 is SYGVKD in the germline V gene. This CDR3 comprises 14 residues. Deletions cut 8 bases from V and 5 bases from J, with 17 bases between.

The count of this clone is one. The chain recombines TRBV5-1 with TRBJ2-3, with 10 bases identical to TRBD2. Unmatched junction bases numbered 9, after V lost 6 bases and J lost 2 bases. Germline-derived CDR1 and CDR2 are SGHRS and YFSETQ. The CDR3 has 16 amino acids. Here the CDR3 reads CASILHSGGVTDTQYF. In nucleotides, the CDR3 is TGCGCCAGCATACTCCACAGCGGGGGGGTCACAGATACGCAGTATTTT.

The gene calls are TRBV7-2 and TRBJ1-1, with unresolved D. The V gene lost 5 bases and the J gene lost 1 base, with 8 bases spanning the gap. This CDR3 has 13 amino acids. CDR1 is SGHTA, CDR2 FQGNSA, per germline. The CDR3 protein is CASSQYRNTEAFF. The CDR3 DNA reads as TGTGCCAGCAGCCAGTACAGGAACACTGAAGCTTTCTTT.

The chain carries TRBV7-8 and TRBJ2-5, with D maybe TRBD2 (5 bases). Trimming removed 2 bases from V and 5 bases from J, with 12 bases in between. This CDR3 comprises 14 residues. Germline lookup yields CDR1 SGHVS and CDR2 FQNEAQ. The CDR3 DNA is TGTGCCAGCAGCTTACACTATGAGGGTGAGACCCAGTACTTC. It specifies CASSLHYEGETQYF.

The V gene is TRBV7-3, the J gene TRBJ1-1, with 7 nucleotides matching TRBD1. The J segment lost 7 bases and the V segment lost 4 bases, leaving 12 bases of the junction unmatched. Looked up from germline, CDR1 is SGHTA and CDR2 is FQGTGA. The CDR3 sequence is 15 residues long. CDR3 coding DNA: TGTGCCAGCAGCTCGGGCGAAACAGGGGTTGGTGAAGCTTTCTTT. Translated, it gives CASSSGETGVGEAFF.

The gene calls are TRBV7-9 and TRBJ1-2; possibly TRBD1 for D (5 bases). Germline V gene data show CDR1 as SEHNR and CDR2 as FQNEAQ (reference sequence). The CDR3 totals 15 residues. The germline V and J ends were trimmed by 4 bases and 7 bases, with 19 bases remaining between them. This CDR3 reads CASSSELDLGLGYTF. CDR3 nucleotide sequence: TGTGCCAGCAGCTCCGAATTAGATCTGGGGCTTGGCTACACCTTC. Variable domain in full (rest from reference TRBV7-9 and TRBJ1-2): DTGVSQNPRHKITKRGQNVTFRCDPISEHNRLYWYRQTLGQGPEFLTYFQNEAQLEKSRLLSDRFSAERPKGSFSTLEIQRTEQGDSAMYLCASSSELDLGLGYTFGSGTRLTVV.

The chain has TRBV6-6 and TRBJ1-6; tentative D call: TRBD1 (6 bases). The CDR3 totals 15 residues. Trimming left V 5 bases short and J 9 bases short, with 17 bases between. The germline gives CDR1 MNHNY, CDR2 SVGAGI (reference sequence). CDR3 sequence reads: CASSNQGSVISPLHF. CDR3 DNA sequence: TGTGCCAGCAGTAATCAGGGGTCCGTGATTTCACCCCTCCACTTT.

The chain joins TRBV6-5 to TRBJ1-4; TRBD1 might be the D (5 bases). The CDR3 has 15 amino acids. Germline lookup yields CDR1 MNHEY and CDR2 SVGAGI. Trimming shortened V by 7 bases and J by 7 bases, and 19 bases separated the two germline ends. Written as DNA, the CDR3 is TGTGCCAGCAATGCGCCGCCGGGGGAGTGTGAAAAACTGTTTTTT. Amino acid sequence: CASNAPPGECEKLFF.

The chain recombines TRBV3-1 (or the pseudogene TRBV3-2) with TRBJ2-3; TRBD2 agrees at 8 bases. Germline V CDR1 and CDR2: LGHDT, YNNKEL (reference sequence). Unmatched junction bases numbered 9, after V lost 0 bases and J lost 10 bases. CDR3 size: 15 residues. The CDR3 sequence: CASSQDSSGGYAQYF. The DNA of the CDR3 is TGTGCCAGCAGCCAAGATTCCAGCGGGGGTTATGCGCAGTATTTT.

The chain links TRBV5-4 to TRBJ1-5; 7 bases align to TRBD1. Trimming removed 5 bases from V and 1 base from J; junction bases left unmatched: 9. The germline V gene has CDR1 SGHNT and CDR2 YYREEE (reference sequence). This CDR3 contains 16 residues. The CDR3: CASSVGGGVSNQPQHF. The CDR3 DNA sequence: TGTGCCAGCAGTGTTGGAGGGGGCGTGAGCAATCAGCCCCAGCATTTT.

The rearrangement joins TRBV3-1 (or the pseudogene TRBV3-2) to TRBJ2-5, with D maybe TRBD1 (6 bases). Trimming pared 1 base from V and 0 bases from J, leaving 12 bases between. This CDR3 comprises 16 residues. Germline CDR1 LGHDT, CDR2 YNNKEL (reference sequence). The CDR3 sequence: CASSQGLYRDQETQYF. The CDR3 DNA sequence: TGTGCCAGCAGCCAAGGGCTGTACAGGGACCAAGAGACCCAGTACTTC.

V gene TRBV19 combines with J gene TRBJ1-6; 9 bases agree with TRBD1. Germline-derived CDR1 and CDR2 are LNHDA and SQIVND (reference sequence). With 7 bases clipped from V and 8 bases from J, the junction kept 6 bases outside the gene matches. This CDR3 has 14 residues. The CDR3 loop reads CASTVQGADSPLHF. The CDR3 region has the DNA TGTGCCAGTACCGTACAGGGGGCGGATTCACCCCTCCACTTT.

In nucleotides, the CDR3 is TGTGCCAGCAGCGTGCGGGCGGGTTTGGTCTCTGAACGTTTGTTTTTT. Translation gives CASSVRAGLVSERLFF. The rearrangement links TRBV5-5 to TRBJ1-4; D not resolved. The CDR3 runs to 16 residues. CDR1 is SGHKS, CDR2 YYEKEE, per germline (reference sequence). V dropped 4 bases and J dropped 15 bases, with 28 bases sitting between them.